A selection of T cell receptor beta chains follows, all from one sample in a study of a mutant IDH1 vaccine in newly diagnosed glioma. Their recognized antigens are unknown. Clones were read by immunoSEQ multiplex PCR, and TCRdb kept only the in-frame ones, dropping some. This repertoire shows 35,000 to 45,000 clones, roughly 90% found once; its top ten account for about 2.6%. The sample was PBMCs, taken from a glioma patient whose treatment included an IDH1 peptide vaccine. The receptors were gathered from a man aged 50 or older with glioma. Both conserved end residues are part of each CDR3. The D gene is left open where the match is weak. Clone size is given for some rows only: seen once, a few or many times, or a class if the clone is expanded.

J | D | V | size | DNA | CDR3
TRBJ1-4 | NA | TRBV27 | NA | TGTGCCAGCAGTTTTCGGCGGTTTAATGAAAAACTGTTTTTT | CASSFRRFNEKLFF
TRBJ2-5 | NA | TRBV5-6 | NA | TGTGCCAGCAGCTCCCGCGACGGACCGAGGGGTATGAGGGACCAGTACTTC | CASSSRDGPRGMRDQYF
TRBJ2-3 | NA | TRBV2 | NA | TGTGCCGGAGCAGCCCGGCAGGGTGGAGATACGCAGTATTTT | CAGAARQGGDTQYF
TRBJ1-1 | NA | TRBV19 | NA | TGTGCCAGTAGTTGGCAGGGTCTAAACACTGAAGCTTTCTTT | CASSWQGLNTEAFF
TRBJ2-7 | NA | TRBV15 | NA | TGTGCCACCAGCAGGCCGGATTCGGGGGCCTACGAGCAGTACTTC | CATSRPDSGAYEQYF
TRBJ2-7 | TRBD1 | TRBV5-1 | NA | TGCGCCAGCAGTCGACAGGGGGCCACTCTCGAGCAGTACTTC | CASSRQGATLEQYF
TRBJ2-7 | NA | TRBV28 | NA | TGTGCCAGCAGTTTATCCAGGGAGGTATCGCGGGAGCAGTACTTC | CASSLSREVSREQYF
TRBJ1-1 | TRBD1 | TRBV6-5 | NA | TGTGCCAGCCGGATTCCGGGACAGGGCACTGAAGCTTTCTTT | CASRIPGQGTEAFF
TRBJ1-2 | TRBD1 | TRBV7-2 | NA | TGTGCCAGCAGCCCAGGACAGGGGGCACTGGGCTATGGCTACACCTTC | CASSPGQGALGYGYTF
TRBJ2-3 | NA | TRBV27 | NA | TGTGCCAGCAGTTTGGGGTTCGGGGGAACCACAGATACGCAGTATTTT | CASSLGFGGTTDTQYF
TRBJ1-2 | TRBD1 | TRBV6-6 | NA | TGTGCCAGCAGGATTGGACAGGGGGCGGGCTATGGCTACACCTTC | CASRIGQGAGYGYTF
TRBJ1-6 | NA | TRBV19 | NA | TGTGCCAGTAGTATAGGGGGTAATAATTCACCCCTCCACTTT | CASSIGGNNSPLHF
TRBJ2-7 | TRBD1 | TRBV7-9 | once | TGTGCCAGCAGCCGTGGACCGGGACAGGGTACTTTTCCCTACGAGCAGTACTTC | CASSRGPGQGTFPYEQYF
TRBJ2-7 | TRBD2 | TRBV6-6 | NA | TGTGCCAGCAGTTACTCCAGGACTAGCAGTCTCAGCGAGCAGTACTTC | CASSYSRTSSLSEQYF
TRBJ2-2 | NA | TRBV19 | once | TGTGCCACTAGAGACGGCACCGGGGAGCTGTTTTTT | CATRDGTGELFF
TRBJ1-3 | NA | TRBV7-9 | NA | TGTGCCAGCAGCTTAGCGCTTATGGGGCGAGGAAACACCATATATTTT | CASSLALMGRGNTIYF
TRBJ2-7 | TRBD2 | TRBV9 | NA | TGTGCCAGCAGCGTAGCACCGGGACTAGCCGCGAACGAGCAGTACTTC | CASSVAPGLAANEQYF
TRBJ1-2 | TRBD1 | TRBV27 | NA | TGTGCCAGCACGACAGGGGGTATAGGAGCGGGTGGCTACACCTTC | CASTTGGIGAGGYTF
TRBJ1-2 | NA | TRBV5-5 | NA | TGTGCCAGCAGCTTGGCGGTTAACTATGGCTACACCTTC | CASSLAVNYGYTF
TRBJ1-1 | TRBD1 | TRBV19 | few | TGTGCCAGTAGTATCCAGAGACAGGGAACAGAAGCTTTCTTT | CASSIQRQGTEAFF
TRBJ2-7 | TRBD2 | TRBV27 | NA | TGTGCCAGCAGTCCGGTACTAGCGGGGACCTCCTACGAGCAGTACTTC | CASSPVLAGTSYEQYF
TRBJ1-1 | NA | TRBV6-5 | few | TGTGCCAGCAGTTACTCGTATGGGGACAAGAACACTGAAGCTTTCTTT | CASSYSYGDKNTEAFF
TRBJ1-4 | TRBD1 | TRBV29-1 | NA | TGCAGCGTTGCCGGGGGGTACCAGGGGGCAGGGTCTAATGAAAAACTGTTTTTT | CSVAGGYQGAGSNEKLFF
TRBJ1-5 | TRBD1 | TRBV6-5 | NA | TGTGCCAGCAGTCACCGGAAGGGGGCGCCCCAGCATTTT | CASSHRKGAPQHF
TRBJ1-1 | TRBD1 | TRBV6-5 | NA | TGTGCCAGCAGGAGACAGGGGAATCCGGGCACTGAAGCTTTCTTT | CASRRQGNPGTEAFF
TRBJ1-2 | NA | TRBV4-1 | once | TGCGCCAGCAGCCAAGCCCGGACAGAACCTAACTATGGCTACACCTTC | CASSQARTEPNYGYTF
TRBJ2-1 | NA | TRBV29-1 | NA | TGCAGCGTTGTTTCCGGACAGAGTGGCAATGAGCAGTTCTTC | CSVVSGQSGNEQFF
TRBJ2-1 | TRBD2 | TRBV7-2 | NA | TGTGCCAGCAGCTCTCGGAGGGGACTAGTTGGCAATGAGCAGTTCTTC | CASSSRRGLVGNEQFF
TRBJ1-1 | NA | TRBV5-6 | NA | TGTGCCAGCAGGGCCGGGCAGAACACTGAAGCTTTCTTT | CASRAGQNTEAFF
TRBJ2-7 | NA | TRBV18 | NA | TGTGCCAGCTCACCAGGCCGAGCACAATCCGAGCAGTACTTC | CASSPGRAQSEQYF
TRBJ2-1 | NA | TRBV9 | NA | TGTGCCAGCAGCATCGACAATGAGCAGTTCTTC | CASSIDNEQFF
TRBJ1-2 | NA | TRBV5-6 | NA | TGTGCCAGCAGCTCAGGTCGGTGGGGTTGGTATGGCTACACCTTC | CASSSGRWGWYGYTF
TRBJ1-2 | TRBD1 | TRBV29-1 | NA | TGCAGCGTTGTACTGCTTGACAGGGGCTATGGCTACACCTTC | CSVVLLDRGYGYTF
TRBJ1-1 | NA | TRBV7-9 | NA | TGTGCCAGCAGCTTAGGGGCGTCAGAAGTCCTCACTGAAGCTTTCTTT | CASSLGASEVLTEAFF
TRBJ1-6 | TRBD1 | TRBV28 | once | TGTGCCAGCAGCCTCGGGGACAGTTATAATTCACCCCTCCACTTT | CASSLGDSYNSPLHF
TRBJ1-5 | NA | TRBV19 | NA | TGTGCCAGTAGTATAGTTGGGGGCTTGGGCAATCAGCCCCAGCATTTT | CASSIVGGLGNQPQHF
TRBJ2-5 | NA | TRBV19 | NA | TGTGCCAGTAGTATAGGGCAGACAAAAGAGACCCAGTACTTC | CASSIGQTKETQYF
TRBJ2-2 | NA | TRBV5-1 | NA | TGCGCCAGCAGCCGGGGGACAGAGAACACCGGGGAGCTGTTTTTT | CASSRGTENTGELFF
TRBJ2-2 | NA | TRBV7-2 | NA | TGTGCCAGCAGCTTAGTAATCGCCGGGGAGCTGTTTTTT | CASSLVIAGELFF
TRBJ1-1 | NA | TRBV6-1 | few | TGTGCCAGCAGTGATACAGGCCACACTGAAGCTTTCTTT | CASSDTGHTEAFF